This T cell receptor (beta chain) was sequenced for a study of cytomegalovirus exposure and HLA in healthy donors. Broader study findings: Accurate prediction of HLA-A and HLA-B alleles (for most subjects) was reportedly achieved from TCR beta sequences. The authors later linked a missense DCLRE1C variant to TCR beta V- and J-gene trimming. Confirmation was obtained in vitro that a few CMV-associated chains are specific for CMV antigens.

On this clone itself: The antigen is not known.

In the PCR, 60 Vbeta and 13 Jbeta primers were used. Generated by immunoSEQ multiplex PCR, the TCRdb table keeps only in-frame clones and is missing some. This sample has 150,000 to 200,000 clones, with 70% to 90% found just once. This receptor was identified in a man younger than 35 in good health and CMV-seropositive. Specimen: PBMCs.

CDR3: CASSTGQGAETQYF. The CDR3 coding sequence is TGTGCCAGTAGTACCGGACAGGGGGCAGAGACCCAGTACTTC. The chain combines TRBV19 with TRBJ2-5; 11 nucleotides match TRBD1. The CDR3 runs 14 residues. Looked up from germline, CDR1 is LNHDA and CDR2 is SQIVND (reference sequence). The V and J ends lost 4 bases and 4 bases, in that order; junction bases with no gene match: 2.